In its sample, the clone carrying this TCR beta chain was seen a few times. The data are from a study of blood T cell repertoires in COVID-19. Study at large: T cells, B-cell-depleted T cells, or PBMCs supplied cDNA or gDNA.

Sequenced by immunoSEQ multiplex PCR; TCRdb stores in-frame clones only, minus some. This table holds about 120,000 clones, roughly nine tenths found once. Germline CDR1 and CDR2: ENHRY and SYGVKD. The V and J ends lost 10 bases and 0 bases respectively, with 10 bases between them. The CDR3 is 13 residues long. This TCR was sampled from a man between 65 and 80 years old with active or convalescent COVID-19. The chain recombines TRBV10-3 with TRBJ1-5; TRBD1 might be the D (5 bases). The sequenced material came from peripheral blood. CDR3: CATGDRSNQPQHF. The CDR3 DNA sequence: TGTGCCACGGGGGATCGTAGCAATCAGCCCCAGCATTTT.